The next 8 T cell receptor beta chains were all read from a single sample in a study of blood T cells in healthy people across ages. Primers used in a second PCR of about 6 to 11 cycles were a sample-barcoded 5' primer and a J-beta primer mix. TCRdb itself ran the 5' RACE reads through MiXCR, one entry per CDR3 protein. This table holds roughly 730,000 distinct CDR3 sequences, 45% to 70% found once. Sequenced input: blood. These receptors came from a middle-aged man in good health.

The chain combines TRBV20-1 with TRBJ2-1; D is unclear. The DNA end is a closer match to TRBJ2-7, so the J assignment may be wrong. From germline, CDR1 is DFQATT and CDR2 SNEGSKA (reference sequence). CDR3 size: 14 residues. The DNA of the CDR3 is TGCAGTGCTAGAGATTTTACGGGCTACAATGAGCAGTACTTC. Amino acids: CSARDFTGYNEQYF.

This clonotype was counted between two and nine times. The CDR3 DNA reads as TGTGCCAGCAGTTTAATCGGGGTTGGCACAGATACGCAGTATTTT. As protein: CASSLIGVGTDTQYF. V gene TRBV27 combines with J gene TRBJ2-3, with D possibly being TRBD2 (5 bases). Germline loops: CDR1 MNHEY, CDR2 SMNVEV (reference sequence). CDR3 length: 15 amino acids. V dropped 2 bases and J dropped 1 base, with 10 bases sitting between them.

The chain uses TRBV2 and TRBJ2-3; TRBD2 aligns across 14 bases. From germline, CDR1 is SNHLY and CDR2 FYNNEI. V lost 4 bases and J lost 5; bases outside the gene matches: 5. The CDR3 loop spans 16 amino acids. CDR3 nucleotides: TGTGCCAGCAGTGGGACTAGCGGGGGGTACGGAGATACGCAGTATTTT. Protein sequence: CASSGTSGGYGDTQYF.

This sequence joins TRBV29-1 and TRBJ2-7; TRBD1 agrees at 7 bases. The trim removed 5 bases at V and 4 bases at J, leaving 8 bases unmatched. Looked up from germline, CDR1 is SQVTM and CDR2 is ANQGSEA. This CDR3 is built from 13 residues. The CDR3 DNA reads as TGCAGCGTTTCGACAGGGTATTCTTACGAGCAGTACTTC. This encodes CSVSTGYSYEQYF.

This chain uses TRBV20-1 with TRBJ2-7; TRBD2 matches 10 bases. The CDR3 length is 19 residues. The trim removed 2 bases at V and 0 bases at J, leaving 16 bases unmatched. CDR1 DFQATT and CDR2 SNEGSKA come from the germline V gene (reference sequence). The CDR3 DNA follows: TGCAGTGCTAGACGCAACGATCAAAGGACTAGCGGAAGCTCCTACGAGCAGTACTTC. Its protein is CSARRNDQRTSGSSYEQYF.

As to this clonotype: The germline gene is not matched at one end of the junction; a read error may be the cause. The V and J genes are TRBV19 and TRBJ1-5, with D possibly TRBD1 on 6 matching bases. CDR1 is LNHDA, CDR2 SQIVND, per germline (reference sequence). This CDR3 contains 15 residues. The CDR3 protein is CASSYDRNSNRPQHF. CDR3 nucleotides: TGTGCCAGTAGTTATGACAGGAATAGCAATCGGCCCCAGCATTTT.

The chain couples TRBV6-1 to TRBJ2-7, with D unclear. The CDR3 runs to 13 residues. V lost 5 bases and J lost 2, with 10 bases in between. Germline V gene lookup returns CDR1 MNHNS and CDR2 SASEGT. CDR3 protein: CASSRVMAYEQYF. CDR3 in DNA: TGTGCCAGCAGTAGGGTCATGGCCTACGAGCAGTACTTC.

This clonotype has only one observation. The chain combines TRBV20-1 with TRBJ2-5; 8 bases agree with TRBD2. The J call is in doubt because the DNA end fits TRBJ2-7 better. This CDR3 has 16 amino acids. Germline-derived CDR1 and CDR2 are DFQATT and SNEGSKA (reference sequence). The CDR3 protein is CSARDWGAGGPYEQYF. The CDR3 region has the DNA TGCAGTGCTAGAGATTGGGGTGCGGGAGGACCCTACGAGCAGTACTTC.